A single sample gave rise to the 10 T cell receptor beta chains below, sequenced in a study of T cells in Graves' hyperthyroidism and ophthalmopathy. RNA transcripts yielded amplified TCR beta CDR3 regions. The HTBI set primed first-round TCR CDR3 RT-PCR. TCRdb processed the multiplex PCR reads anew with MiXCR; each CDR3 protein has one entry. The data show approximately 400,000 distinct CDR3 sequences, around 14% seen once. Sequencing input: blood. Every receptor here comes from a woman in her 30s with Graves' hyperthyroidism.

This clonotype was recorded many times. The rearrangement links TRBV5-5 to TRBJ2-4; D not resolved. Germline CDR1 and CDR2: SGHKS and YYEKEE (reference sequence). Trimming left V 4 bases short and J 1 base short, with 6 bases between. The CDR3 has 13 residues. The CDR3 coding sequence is TGTGCCAGCAGCCCCCTGGCCAAAAACATTCAGTACTTC. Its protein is CASSPLAKNIQYF.

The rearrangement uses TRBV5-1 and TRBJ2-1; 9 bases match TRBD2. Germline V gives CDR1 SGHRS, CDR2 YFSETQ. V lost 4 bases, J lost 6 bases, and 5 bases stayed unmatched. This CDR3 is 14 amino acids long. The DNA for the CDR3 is TGCGCCAGCAGCATAGGGACTAGCCTCAATGAGCAGTTCTTC. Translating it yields CASSIGTSLNEQFF.

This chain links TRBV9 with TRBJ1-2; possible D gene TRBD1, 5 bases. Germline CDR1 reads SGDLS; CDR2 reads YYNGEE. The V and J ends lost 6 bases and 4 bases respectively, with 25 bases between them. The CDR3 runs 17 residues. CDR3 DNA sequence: TGTGCCAGCACCCTCCGGGACGGAGGAATAGCAGTCTATGGCTACACCTTC. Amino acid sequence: CASTLRDGGIAVYGYTF. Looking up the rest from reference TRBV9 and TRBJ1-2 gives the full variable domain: DSGVTQTPKHLITATGQRVTLRCSPRSGDLSVYWYQQSLDQGLQFLIQYYNGEERAKGNILERFSAQQFPDLHSELNLSSLELGDSALYFCASTLRDGGIAVYGYTFGSGTRLTVV.

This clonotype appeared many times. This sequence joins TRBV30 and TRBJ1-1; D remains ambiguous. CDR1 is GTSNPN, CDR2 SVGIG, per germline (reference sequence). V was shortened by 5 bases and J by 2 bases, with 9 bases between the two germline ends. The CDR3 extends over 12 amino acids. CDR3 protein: CAWSGVNTEAFF. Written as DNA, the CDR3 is TGTGCCTGGTCGGGTGTAAACACTGAAGCTTTCTTT. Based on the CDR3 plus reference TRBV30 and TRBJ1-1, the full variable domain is SQTIHQWPATLVQPVGSPLSLECTVEGTSNPNLYWYRQAAGRGLQLLFYSVGIGQISSEVPQNLSASRPQDRQFILSSKKLLLSDSGFYLCAWSGVNTEAFFGQGTRLTVV.

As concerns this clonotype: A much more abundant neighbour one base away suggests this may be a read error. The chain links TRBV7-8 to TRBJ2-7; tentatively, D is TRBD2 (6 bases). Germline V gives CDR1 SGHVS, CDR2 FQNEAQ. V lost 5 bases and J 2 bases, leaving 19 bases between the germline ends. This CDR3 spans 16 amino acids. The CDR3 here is CASSPRRGSTTYEQYF. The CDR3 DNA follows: TGTGCCAGCAGCCCTCGACGGGGGTCAACTACCTACGAGCAGTACTTC.

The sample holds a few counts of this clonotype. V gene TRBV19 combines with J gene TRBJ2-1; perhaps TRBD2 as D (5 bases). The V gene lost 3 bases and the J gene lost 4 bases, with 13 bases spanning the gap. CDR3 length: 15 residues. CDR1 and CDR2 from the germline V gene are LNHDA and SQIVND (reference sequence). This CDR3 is CASSIGNSPYNEQFF. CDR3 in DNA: TGTGCCAGTAGTATCGGGAACAGTCCATACAATGAGCAGTTCTTC.

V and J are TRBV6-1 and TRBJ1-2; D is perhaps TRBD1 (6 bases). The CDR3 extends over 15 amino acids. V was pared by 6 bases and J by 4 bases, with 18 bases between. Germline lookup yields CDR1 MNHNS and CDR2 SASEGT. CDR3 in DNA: TGTGCCAGCAGCCGAACTGGACAGCAGACCTATGGCTACACCTTC. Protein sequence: CASSRTGQQTYGYTF.

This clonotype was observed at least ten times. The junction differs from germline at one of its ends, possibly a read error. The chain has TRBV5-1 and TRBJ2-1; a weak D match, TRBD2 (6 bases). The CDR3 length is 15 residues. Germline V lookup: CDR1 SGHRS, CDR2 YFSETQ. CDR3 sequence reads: CASSLAGGTYNEQFF. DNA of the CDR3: TGTGCCAGCAGTTTGGCCGGAGGGACCTACAATGAGCAGTTCTTC.

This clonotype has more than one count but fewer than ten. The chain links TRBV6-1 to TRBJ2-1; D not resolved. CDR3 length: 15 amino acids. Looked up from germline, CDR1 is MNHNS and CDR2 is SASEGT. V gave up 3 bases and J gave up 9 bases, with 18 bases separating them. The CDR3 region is CASSEPHRTPFEQFF. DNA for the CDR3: TGTGCCAGCAGTGAGCCTCATCGAACGCCCTTTGAGCAGTTCTTC.

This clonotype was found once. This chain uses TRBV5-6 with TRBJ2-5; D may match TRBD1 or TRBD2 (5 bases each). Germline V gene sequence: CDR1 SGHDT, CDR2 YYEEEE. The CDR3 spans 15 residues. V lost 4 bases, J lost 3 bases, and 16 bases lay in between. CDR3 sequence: CASSPGPTGKETQYF. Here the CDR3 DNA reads TGTGCCAGCAGCCCGGGACCCACGGGGAAAGAGACCCAGTACTTC.